This TCR beta chain comes out of a study of long-term antiretroviral therapy in people with HIV. Study-level points and caveats: Comparison with controls showed narrower CDR3 length ranges in HIV repertoires.

There were roughly 1-10 million cryopreserved PBMC in the samples before DNA extraction. Researchers ran immunoSEQ v3.0 at survey level. Profiling relied on immunoSEQ multiplex PCR, and the TCRdb table lists in-frame clones only, not all of them. The sample contains roughly 20,000 clones, about nine tenths of which appear only once. The germline gives CDR1 KGHSH, CDR2 LQKENI. V was pared by 2 bases and J by 6 bases, with 13 bases between. The CDR3 spans 14 residues. Points on this clone: The target antigen is unknown.

This chain joins TRBV18 and TRBJ1-2; D gene unclear. This TCR was sampled from a man between 18 and 29 years old with HIV. The material was unsorted PBMCs, obtained 2.1 years after starting antiretroviral therapy. The CDR3 DNA reads TGTGCCAGCTCACCAATCGGTGGGGAGAATGGCTACACCTTC. Protein: CASSPIGGENGYTF.